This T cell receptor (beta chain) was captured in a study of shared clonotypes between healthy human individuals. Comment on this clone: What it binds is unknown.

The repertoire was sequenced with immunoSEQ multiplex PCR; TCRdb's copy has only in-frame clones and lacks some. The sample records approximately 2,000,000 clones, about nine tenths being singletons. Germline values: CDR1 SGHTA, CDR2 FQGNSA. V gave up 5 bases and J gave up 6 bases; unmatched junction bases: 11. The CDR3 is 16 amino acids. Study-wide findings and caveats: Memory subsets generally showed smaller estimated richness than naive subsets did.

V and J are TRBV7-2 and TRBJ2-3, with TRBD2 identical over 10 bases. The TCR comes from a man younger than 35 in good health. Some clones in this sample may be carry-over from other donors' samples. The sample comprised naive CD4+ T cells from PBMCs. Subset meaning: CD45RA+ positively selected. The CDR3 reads CASSPGLAAYSDTQYF. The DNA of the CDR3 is TGTGCCAGCAGCCCAGGACTAGCGGCTTACTCGGATACGCAGTATTTT.